One and the same sample provided the 8 T cell receptor beta chains below, sequenced in a study of CD8 T cells in Susac syndrome. A quantity of roughly 0.5 to 1 ug RNA underwent reverse transcription using random hexamers. Each CDR3 protein is one row after TCRdb ran MiXCR on the immunoSEQ multiplex PCR reads. This sample has 200,000 to 250,000 distinct CDR3 sequences, with approximately 95% found just once. The material sequenced was CD4+ T cells from PBMCs. These TCRs come from a human donor with multiple sclerosis.

CDR3 bases: TGCAGTGCCCAAAAACTAGCGGAGTACTTC. Protein product: CSAQKLAEYF. This rearrangement joins TRBV20-1 to TRBJ2-5, with 8 positions matching TRBD2. In germline, CDR1 is DFQATT, CDR2 SNEGSKA (reference sequence). The CDR3 spans 10 residues. The junction had 6 bases not matched to a gene; V was cut back by 6 bases and J by 12 bases.

CDR3 amino acids: CASSPSGIAKNIQYF. The DNA for the CDR3 is TGTGCCAGCAGCCCATCGGGGATAGCCAAAAACATTCAGTACTTC. The chain joins TRBV5-4 to TRBJ2-4; D possibly corresponds to TRBD2 (5 bases). With 4 bases removed from V and 0 bases from J, the gap between germline ends came to 11 bases. The germline V gene has CDR1 SGHNT and CDR2 YYREEE (reference sequence). This CDR3 is built from 15 residues.

The V gene is TRBV20-1, the J gene TRBJ2-5, with 11 bases identical to TRBD2. CDR3 length: 15 amino acids. From germline, CDR1 is DFQATT and CDR2 SNEGSKA (reference sequence). V lost 3 bases to trimming and J lost 4 bases; unmatched junction nucleotides: 7. Here the CDR3 reads CSASQASGRSETQYF. Written as DNA, the CDR3 is TGCAGTGCTAGCCAGGCTAGCGGGAGGTCAGAGACCCAGTACTTC.

The chain carries TRBV29-1 and TRBJ2-3, with a tentative D call TRBD2 (6 bases). CDR1 is SQVTM and CDR2 is ANQGSEA in the germline V gene. Trimming pared 0 bases from V and 4 bases from J, leaving 14 bases between. CDR3 length equals 15 residues. This CDR3 reads CSVEDFSRDSDTQYF. The CDR3 nucleotides are TGCAGCGTTGAAGACTTTAGCCGGGACTCAGATACGCAGTATTTT.

The chain couples TRBV3-1 to TRBJ2-5; TRBD1 agrees at 10 bases. Trimming cost V 4 bases and J 7 bases; bases outside gene matches: 9. The CDR3 length is 15 residues. Germline-derived CDR1 and CDR2 are LGHDT and YNNKEL (reference sequence). The CDR3 sequence: CASSLPGQGPLTQYF. The CDR3 DNA reads as TGTGCCAGCAGCCTGCCGGGACAGGGGCCATTGACCCAGTACTTC.

V and J are TRBV3-1 and TRBJ1-2; D possibly corresponds to TRBD1 (5 bases). CDR1 is LGHDT, CDR2 YNNKEL, per germline (reference sequence). Between the trimmed V and J ends, which lost 1 base and 6 bases, there was a span of 9 bases. CDR3 length: 13 residues. CDR3 in DNA: TGTGCCAGCAGCCAAGTCAGGGCTCATGGCTACACCTTC. This codes for CASSQVRAHGYTF.

The V gene is TRBV20-1, the J gene TRBJ2-1; 9 bases fit TRBD1. Germline lookup yields CDR1 DFQATT and CDR2 SNEGSKA (reference sequence). V lost 4 bases, J lost 0 bases, and 10 bases stayed unmatched. The CDR3 has 17 residues. CDR3 residues: CSAKDRTGVSSYNEQFF. In DNA form, the CDR3 reads TGCAGTGCTAAAGATCGGACAGGGGTAAGCTCCTACAATGAGCAGTTCTTC.

This chain uses TRBV20-1 with TRBJ1-5; D remains ambiguous. The CDR3 extends over 14 amino acids. Per germline, CDR1 DFQATT and CDR2 SNEGSKA (reference sequence). V shed 5 bases and J shed 6 bases, with 17 bases lying between them. The CDR3, as DNA: TGCAGTGCTCCCTCCCGGAATCCCAGTCAGCCCCAGCATTTT. It encodes CSAPSRNPSQPQHF.